This T cell receptor (beta chain) was found in a study of molecular identifiers for immune sequencing clone quantification. TCRdb called the PCR reads again in MiXCR, with one record for every CDR3 protein. The table includes 320 or so distinct CDR3 sequences, approximately 80% detected once. Germline V CDR1 and CDR2: MDHEN, SYDVKM. This CDR3 contains 14 residues. Overall study findings and caveats: Obtained from CMV-seropositive donors, the CMV-specific effector cells represent expansion driven by infection.

Notes on this clonotype: One junction end disagrees with the germline gene, perhaps due to a read error.

CMV-specific cells, stained with pp65 482-490 epitope streptamers, underwent enrichment with anti-phycoerythrin magnetic microbeads. Effector cells sorted as dump-negative streptamer+ CD45RA+CCR7-CD27-IL7Rlo live cells. Sequencing was done on a sample of CMV-specific effector CD8+ T cells from blood (PBMCs), not recorded whether cultured. This sample's subset: CMVpp65 epitope streptamer+ CD45RA+CCR7-CD27-IL7Rlo effector CD8 T cells. This chain uses TRBV28 with TRBJ2-7; either TRBD1 or TRBD2 may supply D (5 bases each). The clonotype was recovered from a human donor in good health. Some libraries in this study had Jurkat cell RNA spiked in. The CDR3 nucleotides read TGTGCCCGCAGACGGCCGGGGCCGGTCTCCGAGCAGTCCTTC. Translation: CARRRPGPVSEQSF.